This entry is about one T cell receptor beta chain. Its specificity is unknown. The sample belongs to a study of cytomegalovirus exposure and HLA in healthy donors. The donors (healthy individuals) were bone marrow donors. Whole-study results and caveats: For most TCR beta V segments, an earlier analysis put the productive rate at about 87% or about 30% of the time. Later analysis indicated greater clonal expansion among HLA-associated TCR beta chains than among equally common other chains.

Germline V gene data show CDR1 as MNHNY and CDR2 as SVGAGI (reference sequence). Trimming removed 6 bases at V and 5 bases at J, with 14 bases between. There are 15 residues in the CDR3. Amplification used 60 Vbeta primers and 13 Jbeta primers. The repertoire was sequenced with immunoSEQ multiplex PCR; TCRdb's copy has only in-frame clones and lacks some. The profile covers approximately 250,000 clones, with about 85% appearing a single time and around 0.22% taken by the ten largest. The chain is built from TRBV6-6 and TRBJ1-6; no reliable D call. This TCR was sampled from a girl aged 2 to 10 in good health and CMV-seronegative. The sequencing input was PBMCs. The CDR3 DNA is TGTGCCAGCAGCCGGGCCCGGGAGGATAATTCACCCCTCCACTTT. Protein sequence: CASSRAREDNSPLHF.